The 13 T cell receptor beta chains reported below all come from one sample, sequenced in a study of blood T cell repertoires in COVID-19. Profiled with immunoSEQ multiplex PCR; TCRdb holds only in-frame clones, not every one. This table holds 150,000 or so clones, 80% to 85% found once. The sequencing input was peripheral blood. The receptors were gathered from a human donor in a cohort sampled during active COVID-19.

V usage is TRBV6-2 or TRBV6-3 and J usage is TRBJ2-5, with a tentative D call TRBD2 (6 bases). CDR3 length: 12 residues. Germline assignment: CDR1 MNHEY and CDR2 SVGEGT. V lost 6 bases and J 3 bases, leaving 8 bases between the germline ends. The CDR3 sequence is CASSWTKETQYF. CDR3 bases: TGTGCCAGCAGCTGGACTAAAGAGACCCAGTACTTC.

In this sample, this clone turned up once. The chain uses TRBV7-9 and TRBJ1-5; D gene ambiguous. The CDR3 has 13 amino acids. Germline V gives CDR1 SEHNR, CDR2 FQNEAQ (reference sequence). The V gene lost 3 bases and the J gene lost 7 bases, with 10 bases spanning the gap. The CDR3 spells CASSFGLGQPQHF. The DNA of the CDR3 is TGTGCCAGCAGCTTCGGACTAGGCCAGCCCCAGCATTTT.

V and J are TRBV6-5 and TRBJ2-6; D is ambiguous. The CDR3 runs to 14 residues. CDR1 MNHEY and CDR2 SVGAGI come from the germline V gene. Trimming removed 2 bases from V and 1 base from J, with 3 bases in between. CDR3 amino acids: CASSYQSGANVLTF. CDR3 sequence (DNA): TGTGCCAGCAGTTACCAATCTGGGGCCAACGTCCTGACTTTC.

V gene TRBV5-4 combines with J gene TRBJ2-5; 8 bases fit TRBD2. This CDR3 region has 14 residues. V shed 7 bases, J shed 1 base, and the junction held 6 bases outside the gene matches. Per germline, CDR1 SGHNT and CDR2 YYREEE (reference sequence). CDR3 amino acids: CASYRREGQETQYF. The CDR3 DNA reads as TGTGCCAGCTACCGCCGGGAGGGCCAAGAGACCCAGTACTTC.

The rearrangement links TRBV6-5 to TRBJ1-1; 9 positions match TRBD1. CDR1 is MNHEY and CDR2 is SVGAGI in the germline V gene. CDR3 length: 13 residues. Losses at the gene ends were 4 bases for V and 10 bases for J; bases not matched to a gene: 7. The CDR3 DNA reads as TGTGCCAGCAGTTCAGGACAGGGGAGGAGAGCTTTCTTT. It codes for CASSSGQGRRAFF.

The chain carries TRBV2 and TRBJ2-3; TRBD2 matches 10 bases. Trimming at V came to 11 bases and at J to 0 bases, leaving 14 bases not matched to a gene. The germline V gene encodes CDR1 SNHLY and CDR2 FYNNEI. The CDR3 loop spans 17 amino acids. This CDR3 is CAWIGLAGAVSTDTQYF. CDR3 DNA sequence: TGTGCCTGGATCGGCCTAGCGGGGGCCGTAAGCACAGATACGCAGTATTTT. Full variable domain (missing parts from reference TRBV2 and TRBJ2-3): EPEVTQTPSHQVTQMGQEVILRCVPISNHLYFYWYRQILGQKVEFLVSFYNNEISEKSEIFDDQFSVERPDGSNFTLKIRSTKLEDSAMYFCAWIGLAGAVSTDTQYFGPGTRLTVL.

The CDR3 protein is CASRGQGAVNSPLHF. The CDR3 DNA reads TGTGCCAGCAGGGGACAGGGGGCCGTTAATTCACCCCTCCACTTT. V usage is TRBV6-5 and J usage is TRBJ1-6; 12 bases fit TRBD1. V was pared by 6 bases and J by 6 bases, with 3 bases of the junction left unmatched. The germline V gene has CDR1 MNHEY and CDR2 SVGAGI. This CDR3 is built from 15 residues.

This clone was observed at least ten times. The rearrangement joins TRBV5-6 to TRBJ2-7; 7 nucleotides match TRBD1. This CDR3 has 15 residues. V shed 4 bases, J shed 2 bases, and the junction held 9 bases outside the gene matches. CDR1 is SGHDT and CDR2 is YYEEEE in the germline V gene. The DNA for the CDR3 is TGTGCCAGCAGCGGCCGCACACAGGGGACCTACGAGCAGTACTTC. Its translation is CASSGRTQGTYEQYF.

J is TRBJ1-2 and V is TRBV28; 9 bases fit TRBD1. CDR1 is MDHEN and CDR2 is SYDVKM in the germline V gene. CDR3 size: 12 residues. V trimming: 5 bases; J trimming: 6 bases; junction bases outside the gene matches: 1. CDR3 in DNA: TGTGCCAGCAGTAGACAGGGGGATGGCTACACCTTC. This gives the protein CASSRQGDGYTF.

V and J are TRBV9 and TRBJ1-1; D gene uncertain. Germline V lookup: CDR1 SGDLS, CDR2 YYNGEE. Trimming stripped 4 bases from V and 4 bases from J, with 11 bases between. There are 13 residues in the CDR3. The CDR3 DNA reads TGTGCCAGCAGCACCGGGAACCCCACTGAAGCTTTCTTT. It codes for CASSTGNPTEAFF.

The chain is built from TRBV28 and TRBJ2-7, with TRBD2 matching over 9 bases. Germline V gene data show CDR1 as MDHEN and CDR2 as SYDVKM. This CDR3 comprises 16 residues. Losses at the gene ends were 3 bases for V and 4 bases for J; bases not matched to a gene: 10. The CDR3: CASSFTLRGGRYEQYF. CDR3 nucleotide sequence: TGTGCCAGCAGTTTTACCCTGCGGGGGGGTAGGTACGAGCAGTACTTC.

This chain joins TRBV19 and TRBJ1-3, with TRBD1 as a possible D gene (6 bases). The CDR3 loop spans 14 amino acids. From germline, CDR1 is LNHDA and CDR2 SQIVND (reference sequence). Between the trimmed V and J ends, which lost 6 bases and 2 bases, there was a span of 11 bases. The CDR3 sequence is CASRDRKTGNTIYF. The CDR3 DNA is TGTGCCAGTAGAGACAGGAAAACTGGAAACACCATATATTTT.

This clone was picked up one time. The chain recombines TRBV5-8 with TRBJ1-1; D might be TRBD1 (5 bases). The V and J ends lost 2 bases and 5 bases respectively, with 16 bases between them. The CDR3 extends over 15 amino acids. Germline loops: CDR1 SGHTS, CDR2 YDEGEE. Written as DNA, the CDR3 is TGTGCCAGCAGCTTATACTCCAGGGCGTCTACTGAAGCTTTCTTT. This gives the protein CASSLYSRASTEAFF.